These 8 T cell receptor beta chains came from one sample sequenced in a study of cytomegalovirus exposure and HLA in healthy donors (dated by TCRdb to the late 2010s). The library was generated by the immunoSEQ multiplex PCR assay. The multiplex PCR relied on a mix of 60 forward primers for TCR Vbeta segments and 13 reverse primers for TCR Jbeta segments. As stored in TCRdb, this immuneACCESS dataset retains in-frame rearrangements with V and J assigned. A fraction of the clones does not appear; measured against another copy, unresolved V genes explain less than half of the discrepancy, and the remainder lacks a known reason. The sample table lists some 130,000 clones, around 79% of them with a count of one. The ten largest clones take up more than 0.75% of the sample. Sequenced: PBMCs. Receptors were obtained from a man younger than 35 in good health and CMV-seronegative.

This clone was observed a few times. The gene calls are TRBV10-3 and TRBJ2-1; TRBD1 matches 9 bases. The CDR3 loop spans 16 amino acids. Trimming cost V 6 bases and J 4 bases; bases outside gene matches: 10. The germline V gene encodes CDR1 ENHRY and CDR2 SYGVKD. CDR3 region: CAISANRDRVYNEQFF. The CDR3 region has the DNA TGTGCCATCAGCGCGAACCGGGACAGGGTATACAATGAGCAGTTCTTC.

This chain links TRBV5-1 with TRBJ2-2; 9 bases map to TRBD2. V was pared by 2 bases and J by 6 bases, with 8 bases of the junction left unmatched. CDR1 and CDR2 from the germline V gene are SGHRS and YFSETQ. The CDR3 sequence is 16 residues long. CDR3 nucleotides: TGCGCCAGCAGCTTCCAGATAGCGGGGGCCGCCGGGGAGCTGTTTTTT. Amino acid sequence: CASSFQIAGAAGELFF.

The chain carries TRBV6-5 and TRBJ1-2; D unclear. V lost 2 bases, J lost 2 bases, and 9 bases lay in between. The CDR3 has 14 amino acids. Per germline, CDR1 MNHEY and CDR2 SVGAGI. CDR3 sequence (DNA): TGTGCCAGCAGTTACGCACTTAAGAACTATGGCTACACCTTC. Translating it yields CASSYALKNYGYTF.

The CDR3 nucleotides are TGTGCCAGCTCACCCGCCTGGGGGGACTACGAGCAGTACTTC. Residues: CASSPAWGDYEQYF. The chain couples TRBV18 to TRBJ2-7; a weak D match, TRBD2 (6 bases). With 3 bases removed from V and 3 bases from J, the gap between germline ends came to 12 bases. The CDR3 loop spans 14 amino acids. Germline CDR1 KGHSH, CDR2 LQKENI.

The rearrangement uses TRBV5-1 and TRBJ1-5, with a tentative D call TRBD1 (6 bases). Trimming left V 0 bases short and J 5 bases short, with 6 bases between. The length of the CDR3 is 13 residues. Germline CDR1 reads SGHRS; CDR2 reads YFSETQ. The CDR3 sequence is CASSLAGDQPQHF. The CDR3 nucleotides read TGCGCCAGCAGCTTGGCAGGGGATCAGCCCCAGCATTTT.

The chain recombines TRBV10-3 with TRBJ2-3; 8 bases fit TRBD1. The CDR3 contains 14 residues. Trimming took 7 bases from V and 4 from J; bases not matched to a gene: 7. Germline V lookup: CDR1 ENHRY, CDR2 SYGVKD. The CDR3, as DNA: TGTGCCATCAATGGACAGGGAAGGTCAGATACGCAGTATTTT. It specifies CAINGQGRSDTQYF.

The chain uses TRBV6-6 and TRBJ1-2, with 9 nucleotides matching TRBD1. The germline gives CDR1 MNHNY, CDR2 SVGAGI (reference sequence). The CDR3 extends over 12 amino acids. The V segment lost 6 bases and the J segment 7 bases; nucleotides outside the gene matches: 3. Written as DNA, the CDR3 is TGTGCCAGCAGCCCACAGGGGGCTGGCTACACCTTC. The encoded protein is CASSPQGAGYTF.

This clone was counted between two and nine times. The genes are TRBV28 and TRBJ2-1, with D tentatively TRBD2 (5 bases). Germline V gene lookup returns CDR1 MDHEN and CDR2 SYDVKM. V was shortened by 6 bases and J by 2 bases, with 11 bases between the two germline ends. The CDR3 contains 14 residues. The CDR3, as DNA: TGTGCCAGCAGAGGCCCGGAGGCCTACAATGAGCAGTTCTTC. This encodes CASRGPEAYNEQFF.